A selection of T cell receptor beta chains follows, all from one sample in a study of CD8+ T cells in alopecia areata. Only in-frame clones appear in the TCRdb table, and some are missing; sequencing was by immunoSEQ multiplex PCR. The repertoire holds 130,000 or so clones, 86% seen once, with less than 15% in the top ten. The specimen was CD8+ T cells sorted from blood, collected at week 4, from a patient treated with tofacitinib. These receptors were collected from a human donor with alopecia areata. Each CDR3 is given with its conserved first and last residue. The D gene is left open where the match is weak. Clone sizes are given selectively: once, few, many, or a class where the clone is expanded.

V gene: TRBV27; clone size: -; D gene: -; J gene: TRBJ1-1; CDR3 DNA: TGTGCCAGCAGCGGAGGCCCTGAAGCTTTCTTT; CDR3 protein: CASSGGPEAFF
V gene: TRBV19; clone size: -; D gene: -; J gene: TRBJ2-3; CDR3 DNA: TGTGCCAGTAGTTCGACCTATGGAGATACGCAGTATTTT; CDR3 protein: CASSSTYGDTQYF
V gene: TRBV30; clone size: -; D gene: -; J gene: TRBJ2-7; CDR3 DNA: TGTGCCTGGGAGACCTCGGATTTCTACGAGCAGTACTTC; CDR3 protein: CAWETSDFYEQYF
V gene: TRBV6-5; clone size: -; D gene: -; J gene: TRBJ2-3; CDR3 DNA: TGTGCCAGCAGTTACCTTTCGGGCACAGATACGCAGTATTTT; CDR3 protein: CASSYLSGTDTQYF
V gene: TRBV11-1; clone size: -; D gene: TRBD1; J gene: TRBJ2-1; CDR3 DNA: TGTGCCAGCAGCCGGGACAGGGGGCTTCTTGGGGAGCAGTTCTTC; CDR3 protein: CASSRDRGLLGEQFF
V gene: TRBV29-1; clone size: -; D gene: TRBD1; J gene: TRBJ2-2; CDR3 DNA: TGCAGCGTGAGGACAGGGGAGACCGGGGAGCTGTTTTTT; CDR3 protein: CSVRTGETGELFF
V gene: TRBV11-2; clone size: -; D gene: -; J gene: TRBJ2-4; CDR3 DNA: TGTGCCAGCAGCTTTTATGAGGGAGTGGAGTCCAAAAACATTCAGTACTTC; CDR3 protein: CASSFYEGVESKNIQYF
V gene: TRBV11-2; clone size: -; D gene: -; J gene: TRBJ2-7; CDR3 DNA: TGTGCCAGCAGCTCGGGGACCTACGAGCAGTACTTC; CDR3 protein: CASSSGTYEQYF
V gene: TRBV7-9; clone size: -; D gene: -; J gene: TRBJ2-2; CDR3 DNA: TGTGCCAGCAGCTCGTCACAGTACACCGGGGAGCTGTTTTTT; CDR3 protein: CASSSSQYTGELFF
V gene: TRBV2; clone size: -; D gene: -; J gene: TRBJ2-7; CDR3 DNA: TGTGCCAGGGATTCGGGGTCTAGCTCCTACGAGCAGTACTTC; CDR3 protein: CARDSGSSSYEQYF
V gene: TRBV6-5; clone size: -; D gene: TRBD1; J gene: TRBJ2-2; CDR3 DNA: TGTGCCAGTTCGGGACAGGGTGAAGGGGAGCTGTTTTTT; CDR3 protein: CASSGQGEGELFF
V gene: TRBV30; clone size: -; D gene: -; J gene: TRBJ1-5; CDR3 DNA: TGTGCCTGGAGACAGGGCAATCAGCCCCAGCATTTT; CDR3 protein: CAWRQGNQPQHF
V gene: TRBV7-7; clone size: -; D gene: -; J gene: TRBJ2-3; CDR3 DNA: TGTGCTAGCAGCCCCCTAGGGGAGCGAGAAGATACGCAGTATTTT; CDR3 protein: CASSPLGEREDTQYF
V gene: TRBV13; clone size: once; D gene: -; J gene: TRBJ2-7; CDR3 DNA: TGTGCCAGCAGCTTTAGTACAGGGAACCACGAGCAGTACTTC; CDR3 protein: CASSFSTGNHEQYF
V gene: TRBV5-1; clone size: -; D gene: TRBD2; J gene: TRBJ2-1; CDR3 DNA: TGCGCCAGCAGCTGGCGGAGCGGGGATGAGCAGTTCTTC; CDR3 protein: CASSWRSGDEQFF
V gene: TRBV7-6; clone size: -; D gene: -; J gene: TRBJ2-7; CDR3 DNA: TGTGCCAGCAGCTTAGTTGGGGACCCAGGAGACTACGAGCAGTACTTC; CDR3 protein: CASSLVGDPGDYEQYF
V gene: TRBV10-3; clone size: -; D gene: TRBD2; J gene: TRBJ2-3; CDR3 DNA: TGTGCCATCAGCGGTAGCGGGAGTGCAGATACGCAGTATTTT; CDR3 protein: CAISGSGSADTQYF
V gene: TRBV7-9; clone size: -; D gene: -; J gene: TRBJ2-7; CDR3 DNA: TGTGCCAGCAGCATAAGTGAAGTCTACGAGCAGTACTTC; CDR3 protein: CASSISEVYEQYF
V gene: TRBV11-2; clone size: -; D gene: -; J gene: TRBJ2-7; CDR3 DNA: TGTGCCAGCAGCTTAGGGACAGCGAGCTACGAGCAGTACTTC; CDR3 protein: CASSLGTASYEQYF
V gene: TRBV5-1; clone size: -; D gene: TRBD2; J gene: TRBJ2-3; CDR3 DNA: TGCGCCAGCAGCCTAGCGGGAGGGAGCACAGATACGCAGTATTTT; CDR3 protein: CASSLAGGSTDTQYF
V gene: TRBV5-1; clone size: -; D gene: -; J gene: TRBJ2-2; CDR3 DNA: TGCGCCAGCAGCTTGGCTCAGGACAGCCTATCCGGGGAGCTGTTTTTT; CDR3 protein: CASSLAQDSLSGELFF
V gene: TRBV29-1; clone size: -; D gene: -; J gene: TRBJ2-1; CDR3 DNA: TGCAGCGTTGAGGCTTTCGGTCGATCCCGATCACCGATTTACAATGAGCAGTTCTTC; CDR3 protein: CSVEAFGRSRSPIYNEQFF
V gene: TRBV27; clone size: -; D gene: -; J gene: TRBJ2-6; CDR3 DNA: TGTGCCAGCAGTCCATGGACGGCTGATTTCTCTGGGGCCAACGTCCTGACTTTC; CDR3 protein: CASSPWTADFSGANVLTF
V gene: TRBV4-1; clone size: -; D gene: TRBD2; J gene: TRBJ2-5; CDR3 DNA: TGCGCCAGCAGCCAGTCCGGGGAGGGCTTCGAGACCCAGTACTTC; CDR3 protein: CASSQSGEGFETQYF
V gene: TRBV7-9; clone size: -; D gene: -; J gene: TRBJ2-7; CDR3 DNA: TGTGCCAGCAGCTTGTTCTACGAGCAGTACTTC; CDR3 protein: CASSLFYEQYF
V gene: TRBV4-1; clone size: -; D gene: TRBD2; J gene: TRBJ2-2; CDR3 DNA: TGCGCCAGCAGCCTATGGGCGGGGGCCGGGGAGCTGTTTTTT; CDR3 protein: CASSLWAGAGELFF
V gene: TRBV29-1; clone size: -; D gene: -; J gene: TRBJ2-2; CDR3 DNA: TGCAGCGTTGAAGAGGCAAAGAACACCGGGGAGCTGTTTTTT; CDR3 protein: CSVEEAKNTGELFF
V gene: TRBV9; clone size: -; D gene: -; J gene: TRBJ2-3; CDR3 DNA: TGTGCCAGCAGCGTAGATGGCGGGGGCACAGATACGCAGTATTTT; CDR3 protein: CASSVDGGGTDTQYF
V gene: TRBV20-1; clone size: -; D gene: -; J gene: TRBJ1-2; CDR3 DNA: TGCAGTGCTAAGACATATGGCTACACCTTC; CDR3 protein: CSAKTYGYTF
V gene: TRBV7-9; clone size: -; D gene: -; J gene: TRBJ2-5; CDR3 DNA: TGTGCCAGCAGCTCCTCGACAGAAGAGACCCAGTACTTC; CDR3 protein: CASSSSTEETQYF
V gene: TRBV7-9; clone size: -; D gene: -; J gene: TRBJ2-5; CDR3 DNA: TGTGCCACCGTCCGGGACAACCAAGAGACCCAGTACTTC; CDR3 protein: CATVRDNQETQYF
V gene: TRBV27; clone size: -; D gene: -; J gene: TRBJ2-7; CDR3 DNA: TGTGCCAGCAGCTCCGGGAACTACGAGCAGTACTTC; CDR3 protein: CASSSGNYEQYF
V gene: TRBV7-4; clone size: few; D gene: -; J gene: TRBJ2-2; CDR3 DNA: TGTGCCAGCAGCTCCCAGACTAGTGGCGGGGAGCTGTTTTTT; CDR3 protein: CASSSQTSGGELFF
V gene: TRBV4-1; clone size: -; D gene: TRBD2; J gene: TRBJ2-1; CDR3 DNA: TGCGCCAGCAGCCAAGAGCGAGTAGCGGGACAATACAATGAGCAGTTCTTC; CDR3 protein: CASSQERVAGQYNEQFF
V gene: TRBV2; clone size: -; D gene: TRBD1; J gene: TRBJ1-5; CDR3 DNA: TGTGCCAGCAGCGTGACAGGGGGCAGACAGCCCCAGCATTTT; CDR3 protein: CASSVTGGRQPQHF
V gene: TRBV29-1; clone size: -; D gene: -; J gene: TRBJ1-5; CDR3 DNA: TGCAGCGTTGTGTCGGCGGGGAGTCAGCCCCAGCATTTT; CDR3 protein: CSVVSAGSQPQHF
V gene: TRBV18; clone size: -; D gene: TRBD1; J gene: TRBJ2-1; CDR3 DNA: TGTGCCAGCTCACCTGGACAGGGTTACTACAATGAGCAGTTCTTC; CDR3 protein: CASSPGQGYYNEQFF
V gene: TRBV4-2; clone size: -; D gene: -; J gene: TRBJ2-1; CDR3 DNA: TGTGCCAGCAGCCAAAGGGACCGAAGCTCCTACAATGAGCAGTTCTTC; CDR3 protein: CASSQRDRSSYNEQFF
V gene: TRBV7-9; clone size: once; D gene: TRBD1; J gene: TRBJ1-2; CDR3 DNA: TGTGCCAGCAGCCCGGAGGGACAGGGCCTGAAGGATGTCTATGGCTACACCTTC; CDR3 protein: CASSPEGQGLKDVYGYTF
V gene: TRBV27; clone size: -; D gene: -; J gene: TRBJ2-2; CDR3 DNA: TGTGCCAGCAGACCGGGGACAGGGGAGCTGTTTTTT; CDR3 protein: CASRPGTGELFF
V gene: TRBV14; clone size: -; D gene: -; J gene: TRBJ1-1; CDR3 DNA: TGTGCCAGCAGCCCACCGACAGGACTCAACACTGAAGCTTTCTTT; CDR3 protein: CASSPPTGLNTEAFF
V gene: TRBV7-6; clone size: -; D gene: -; J gene: TRBJ2-3; CDR3 DNA: TGTGCCAGCAGCCGAATAGGGTCGGATACGCAGTATTTT; CDR3 protein: CASSRIGSDTQYF
V gene: TRBV9; clone size: -; D gene: -; J gene: TRBJ2-7; CDR3 DNA: TGTGCCAGCACCACCTCGGGGAGCGCATACTCCTACGAGCAGTACTTC; CDR3 protein: CASTTSGSAYSYEQYF
V gene: TRBV29-1; clone size: -; D gene: TRBD2; J gene: TRBJ2-7; CDR3 DNA: TGCAGCGTTGGGGGAGGGATCAGTTACGAGCAGTACTTC; CDR3 protein: CSVGGGISYEQYF
V gene: TRBV10-3; clone size: -; D gene: -; J gene: TRBJ1-6; CDR3 DNA: TGTGCCATCAGCCTCGATGGTGATTCACCCCTCCACTTT; CDR3 protein: CAISLDGDSPLHF
V gene: TRBV30; clone size: once; D gene: -; J gene: TRBJ2-3; CDR3 DNA: TGTGCCTGGAGTGTAATGCAGGGCTTAGAAGATACGCAGTATTTT; CDR3 protein: CAWSVMQGLEDTQYF
V gene: TRBV15; clone size: -; D gene: -; J gene: TRBJ1-5; CDR3 DNA: TGTGCCACCAGCAAACGACAGTTGAATCAGCCCCAGCATTTT; CDR3 protein: CATSKRQLNQPQHF
V gene: TRBV7-2; clone size: -; D gene: TRBD1; J gene: TRBJ2-4; CDR3 DNA: TGTGCCACCAAGACAGGGGATAACATTCAGTACTTC; CDR3 protein: CATKTGDNIQYF
V gene: TRBV6-1; clone size: -; D gene: -; J gene: TRBJ2-7; CDR3 DNA: TGTGCCAGCAGTGGGTTCGTGGGCTACGAGCAGTACTTC; CDR3 protein: CASSGFVGYEQYF